This TCR beta chain was sequenced for a study of shared clonotypes between healthy human individuals. Between the trimmed V and J ends, which lost 4 bases and 3 bases, there was a span of 7 bases. The CDR3 has 13 amino acids. Germline CDR1 SGHTA, CDR2 FQGNSA. Only in-frame clones appear in the TCRdb table, and some are missing; sequencing was by immunoSEQ multiplex PCR. In the table there are 1,400,000 or so clones, approximately 98.5% of which are singletons. Regarding this clone: The sample has other DNA sequences that encode this CDR3 too.

The chain joins TRBV7-2 to TRBJ1-3; D not certain. The source material was naive CD4+ T cells sorted from blood. The subset is: CD45RA+ positively selected. The receptor was isolated from a man younger than 40 in good health. The DNA of the CDR3 is TGTGCCAGCAGCTCGAGGAGTGGAAACACCATATATTTT. Amino acids: CASSSRSGNTIYF.